A single sample gave rise to the 20 T cell receptor beta chains below, sequenced in a study of T cell changes during pregnancy in multiple sclerosis. Only in-frame clones appear in the TCRdb table, and some are missing; sequencing was by immunoSEQ multiplex PCR. Among more than 45,000 clones listed, 93% were seen once. Sequenced material: CD8+ T cells from peripheral blood mononuclear cells, taken in the second trimester of pregnancy. The origin of the receptors is a female donor with multiple sclerosis, enrolled in a pregnancy study.

V gene TRBV7-9 combines with J gene TRBJ2-7, with D possibly matching TRBD1 (6 bases). Germline CDR1 is SEHNR and CDR2 is FQNEAQ (reference sequence). The CDR3 extends over 16 amino acids. Trimming removed 5 bases from V and 2 bases from J, with 19 bases in between. CDR3 region: CASSPSPTGSTYEQYF. In DNA, the CDR3 is TGTGCCAGCAGCCCCTCCCCGACAGGTTCAACCTACGAGCAGTACTTC.

This clone came up once. The rearrangement uses TRBV7-3 and TRBJ2-7; TRBD1 is a possible D gene (5 bases). The CDR3 consists of 15 residues. Germline CDR1 reads SGHTA; CDR2 reads FQGTGA. V was pared by 2 bases and J by 3 bases, with 14 bases between. The CDR3 region is CASSLGPGLNYEQYF. The CDR3 DNA sequence: TGTGCCAGCAGCTTAGGACCAGGGTTAAACTACGAGCAGTACTTC.

V gene TRBV7-9 combines with J gene TRBJ2-7; D might be TRBD1 (7 bases). Trimming cost V 1 base and J 4 bases, with 14 bases left between them. The CDR3 sequence is 15 residues long. Germline loops: CDR1 SEHNR, CDR2 FQNEAQ (reference sequence). CDR3 loop: CASSLEAGGRYEQYF. As DNA, the CDR3 is TGTGCCAGCAGCTTAGAGGCAGGGGGGCGGTACGAGCAGTACTTC.

The rearrangement joins TRBV6-5 to TRBJ2-3, with TRBD2 as a possible D gene (6 bases). The CDR3 totals 16 residues. CDR1 is MNHEY and CDR2 is SVGAGI in the germline V gene. V lost 0 bases to trimming and J lost 0 bases, with 10 bases between them. The CDR3 reads CASSYSRGTSTDTQYF. In DNA form, the CDR3 reads TGTGCCAGCAGTTACTCCCGCGGGACTAGCACAGATACGCAGTATTTT.

The chain carries TRBV5-1 and TRBJ1-3; D perhaps matches TRBD1 (5 bases). Germline-derived CDR1 and CDR2 are SGHRS and YFSETQ. The germline V and J ends were trimmed by 0 bases and 0 bases, with 7 bases remaining between them. This CDR3 contains 15 residues. CDR3 DNA sequence: TGCGCCAGCAGCTTGGACAGGCTCTCTGGAAACACCATATATTTT. It codes for CASSLDRLSGNTIYF.

The sample holds one count of this clone. The V gene is TRBV5-4, the J gene TRBJ2-5, with TRBD2 identical over 9 bases. The trim removed 4 bases at V and 1 base at J, leaving 8 bases unmatched. The germline V gene has CDR1 SGHNT and CDR2 YYREEE (reference sequence). The length of the CDR3 is 16 residues. DNA of the CDR3: TGTGCCAGCAGCCCCCGGGGTAGCGGGGGCCAAGAGACCCAGTACTTC. It is translated as CASSPRGSGGQETQYF.

V gene TRBV5-1 combines with J gene TRBJ2-2; D is ambiguous. V was trimmed by 0 bases and J by 4 bases, leaving 7 bases between them. CDR1 and CDR2 from the germline V gene are SGHRS and YFSETQ. The CDR3 consists of 14 residues. The CDR3, as DNA: TGCGCCAGCAGCTTGGTCGTCGGCACCGGGGAGCTGTTTTTT. Translating it yields CASSLVVGTGELFF.

This chain uses TRBV9 with TRBJ2-3, with TRBD1 matching 8 bases. The CDR3 totals 14 residues. V gave up 2 bases and J gave up 11 bases; unmatched junction bases: 10. The germline V gene has CDR1 SGDLS and CDR2 YYNGEE. Here the CDR3 DNA reads TGTGCCAGCAGCGTTTCAGTTACAGGGGGTGGGCAGTATTTT. Protein: CASSVSVTGGGQYF.

The chain combines TRBV5-1 with TRBJ1-3, with no clear D. The CDR3 runs to 17 residues. V lost 0 bases and J lost 2, with 15 bases in between. From germline, CDR1 is SGHRS and CDR2 YFSETQ. CDR3 in amino acids: CASSLAGYDGTGNTIYF. In nucleotides, the CDR3 is TGCGCCAGCAGCTTGGCGGGGTACGACGGGACTGGAAACACCATATATTTT. The full variable domain, with the rest looked up from reference TRBV5-1 and TRBJ1-3, is KAGVTQTPRYLIKTRGQQVTLSCSPISGHRSVSWYQQTPGQGLQFLFEYFSETQRNKGNFPGRFSGRQFSNSRSEMNVSTLELGDSALYLCASSLAGYDGTGNTIYFGEGSWLTVV.

The rearrangement joins TRBV2 to TRBJ2-7; D may be TRBD2 (7 bases). CDR1 and CDR2 (germline): SNHLY, FYNNEI. V shed 9 bases and J shed 12 bases, with 18 bases lying between them. The CDR3 loop spans 11 amino acids. As DNA, the CDR3 is TGTGCCAGTAGGGGGACGGGGGGCGCGTACTTC. It encodes CASRGTGGAYF.

This chain connects TRBV27 to TRBJ2-2, with D possibly being TRBD2 (6 bases). V lost 8 bases, J lost 5 bases, and 15 bases lay in between. Germline V gives CDR1 MNHEY, CDR2 SMNVEV (reference sequence). This CDR3 has 14 residues. CDR3 in amino acids: CASSPLGGTGELFF. Written as DNA, the CDR3 is TGTGCCAGCTCACCCTTAGGAGGGACCGGGGAGCTGTTTTTT.

Note on this clone: At one end, the junction sequence differs from germline, possibly due to a read error. This chain links TRBV7-9 with TRBJ2-3; D might be TRBD2 (6 bases). The CDR3 consists of 12 residues. Germline CDR1 reads SEHNR; CDR2 reads FQNEAQ (reference sequence). The CDR3 bases are TGTGCCAGCAGACGAGGGACTGATAGGCAGTATTTT. The encoded protein is CASRRGTDRQYF.

This clone has just a few counts. CDR3 loop: CSVEEWGRSSTDTQYF. CDR3 DNA sequence: TGCAGCGTTGAAGAATGGGGCCGCTCTAGCACAGATACGCAGTATTTT. The chain is built from TRBV29-1 and TRBJ2-3; TRBD1 might be the D (5 bases). CDR3 size: 16 residues. Trimming removed 0 bases at V and 0 bases at J, with 13 bases between. In germline, CDR1 is SQVTM, CDR2 ANQGSEA.

The J gene is TRBJ2-5, the V gene TRBV7-8, with a possible D match to TRBD1 (6 bases). CDR3 size: 16 residues. V lost 5 bases and J lost 0, with 16 bases in between. CDR1 SGHVS and CDR2 FQNEAQ come from the germline V gene. CDR3 residues: CASSLTGSGYQETQYF. Here the CDR3 DNA reads TGTGCCAGCAGCCTCACAGGGTCTGGTTACCAAGAGACCCAGTACTTC.

This chain joins TRBV10-3 and TRBJ2-1, with 11 nucleotides matching TRBD2. The CDR3 consists of 17 residues. With 6 bases clipped from V and 9 bases from J, the junction kept 16 bases outside the gene matches. CDR1 ENHRY and CDR2 SYGVKD come from the germline V gene. In DNA, the CDR3 is TGTGCCATCAGGGGGGGGGTGACTAGCGGGAAAACAAGTGAGCAGTTCTTC. Its protein product is CAIRGGVTSGKTSEQFF.

V usage is TRBV27 and J usage is TRBJ2-5, with 11 bases identical to TRBD2. Germline loops: CDR1 MNHEY, CDR2 SMNVEV (reference sequence). The CDR3 loop spans 15 amino acids. Losses at the gene ends were 6 bases for V and 3 bases for J; bases not matched to a gene: 6. Here the CDR3 reads CASRLAGGPEETQYF. CDR3 DNA sequence: TGTGCCAGCAGGCTAGCGGGGGGACCGGAAGAGACCCAGTACTTC.

The chain uses TRBV28 and TRBJ2-5; 9 nucleotides match TRBD1. This CDR3 comprises 17 residues. J lost 5 bases, V lost 4 bases, and 14 bases had no gene match. Looked up from germline, CDR1 is MDHEN and CDR2 is SYDVKM. The CDR3 nucleotides read TGTGCCAGCAGTTCATATCGGTCGGGACAGGGCAAGGAGACCCAGTACTTC. This sequence encodes CASSSYRSGQGKETQYF.

The chain carries TRBV28 and TRBJ2-7; D might be TRBD1 (6 bases). V lost 5 bases, J lost 0 bases, and 14 bases lay in between. The germline gives CDR1 MDHEN, CDR2 SYDVKM. The CDR3 has 15 amino acids. As DNA, the CDR3 is TGTGCCAGCAGTGGACCCCAACAGGGCTCCTACGAGCAGTACTTC. Translated: CASSGPQQGSYEQYF.

This clone is a singleton in its sample. The chain recombines TRBV19 with TRBJ2-4, with 8 nucleotides matching TRBD1. Trimming at V came to 5 bases and at J to 2 bases, leaving 8 bases not matched to a gene. The CDR3 runs 16 residues. The V gene's germline CDR1 is LNHDA and CDR2 SQIVND (reference sequence). The CDR3 region is CASSAGTGASKNIQYF. Written as DNA, the CDR3 is TGTGCCAGTAGTGCAGGGACAGGAGCCTCCAAAAACATTCAGTACTTC.

The rearrangement joins TRBV5-1 to TRBJ2-1, with 9 bases identical to TRBD1. The CDR3 loop spans 15 amino acids. V lost 0 bases and J lost 4; bases outside the gene matches: 2. CDR1 SGHRS and CDR2 YFSETQ come from the germline V gene. The CDR3 bases are TGCGCCAGCAGCTTGGTAGGGACAGGGTACAATGAGCAGTTCTTC. It codes for CASSLVGTGYNEQFF.